The text below deals with one T cell receptor (beta chain). Its cognate antigen is unknown. This sample is part of a study of shared clonotypes between healthy human individuals. Regarding the study as a whole: About 5% of naive CD4 clonotypes were common to several donors. Estimated richness values were generally larger in naive subsets than in memory subsets.

Replicate sorted-subset PCRs were loaded with around 0.2 ug DNA, 30,000 to 35,000 T cell genomes. Measured with immunoSEQ multiplex PCR; TCRdb has only the in-frame clones, and not every one. The sample carries 2 million to 3 million clones, 80% to 95% recorded once. This CDR3 has 17 residues. With 1 base clipped from V and 2 bases from J, the junction kept 11 bases outside the gene matches. Germline CDR1 and CDR2: LGHNA and YSLEER. Material: naive CD4+ T cells from PBMCs. Regarding subset: CD45RA+ positively selected. This chain links TRBV4-3 with TRBJ2-7; the match to TRBD2 covers 7 bases. This receptor was identified in a man younger than 30 in good health. Some clones in this sample may be carry-over from other donors' samples. This chain's CDR3 is CASSQAVAGANPYEQYF. The CDR3, as DNA: TGCGCCAGCAGCCAAGCCGTGGCGGGAGCCAACCCCTACGAGCAGTACTTC.